This T cell receptor (beta chain) is from a study of blood T cell repertoires in COVID-19. Study-wide context: PBMCs, B-cell-depleted T cells, or T cells were the source of the cDNA or gDNA that made up the material.

The table came from immunoSEQ multiplex PCR; TCRdb's copy has only in-frame clones and leaves some out. Counted here are about 380,000 clones, 88% occurring once; the ten biggest clones make up 1.2%. The participants were between about 18 and 90 years old and came from about two dozen US areas. Recovered Cohort 3 donors showed two negative PCRs, clearance, or symptom resolution. The CDR3 is 17 amino acids. Germline values: CDR1 SNHLY, CDR2 FYNNEI. V lost 9 bases and J lost 5; bases outside the gene matches: 19. The chain combines TRBV2 with TRBJ1-5; TRBD1 matches at 7 bases. This receptor was taken from a woman between 18 and 30 years old who had recovered from COVID-19. The sequencing sample was made of PBMCs or T cells enriched from blood (not recorded which). CDR3 amino acids: CASFLDRLLRSDQPQHF. The CDR3 bases are TGTGCCAGTTTCCTGGACAGGCTACTACGTTCGGATCAGCCCCAGCATTTT.